Shown below are 2 T cell receptor beta chains from a single sample sequenced in a study of cytomegalovirus exposure and HLA in healthy donors. 60 Vbeta and 13 Jbeta primers were used in PCR. Data came from immunoSEQ multiplex PCR; TCRdb stores just in-frame clones and leaves some out. The data contain 130,000 to 150,000 clones, approximately 80% of them singletons. Sequencing input: PBMCs. These TCRs come from a male donor in good health and CMV-seronegative.

This chain joins TRBV6-5 and TRBJ1-3; no firm D call. Germline V lookup: CDR1 MNHEY, CDR2 SVGAGI. The V end lost 6 bases, the J end lost 4 bases, and 13 bases lay between the germline ends. The CDR3 consists of 14 residues. For the CDR3, the DNA is TGTGCCAGCAGCCCCGCCCCAGGAGGAAACACCATATATTTT. Protein sequence: CASSPAPGGNTIYF.

A single count supports this clone. The V call is TRBV6-1, the J call TRBJ1-2; TRBD1 is a possible D gene (5 bases). The CDR3 has 13 residues. Germline V gene data show CDR1 as MNHNS and CDR2 as SASEGT. V was cut by 7 bases and J by 3 bases, with 12 bases left in between. The CDR3 is CASKGEGDYGYTF. The DNA of the CDR3 is TGTGCCAGCAAAGGGGAAGGAGACTATGGCTACACCTTC.